The next 20 T cell receptor beta chains were all read from a single sample in a study of cytomegalovirus exposure and HLA in healthy donors. Primers for the PCR totalled 60 Vbeta and 13 Jbeta. Assay: immunoSEQ multiplex PCR; the TCRdb copy retains only in-frame clones and omits some. Of 150,000 to 200,000 clones detected, roughly 80% appear once; the ten largest clones hold 1.5% to 2%. Sequenced sample: PBMCs. These receptors came from a woman younger than 30 in good health and CMV-seronegative.

The V and J genes are TRBV27 and TRBJ2-5, with 9 positions matching TRBD2. The J call may not be correct, given that the DNA end is closer to TRBJ2-7. The CDR3 is made up of 15 amino acids. Germline V gives CDR1 MNHEY, CDR2 SMNVEV (reference sequence). CDR3 bases: TGTGCCAGCAGTTTCCGACTAGCGGCCTCCTACGAGCAGTACTTC. This codes for CASSFRLAASYEQYF.

The chain combines TRBV28 with TRBJ1-1; 7 bases match TRBD1. CDR1 MDHEN and CDR2 SYDVKM come from the germline V gene. This CDR3 contains 14 residues. The V segment lost 6 bases and the J segment 2 bases; nucleotides outside the gene matches: 6. CDR3 in DNA: TGTGCCAGCAGGGTTGACAGGGTAAACACTGAAGCTTTCTTT. Its protein is CASRVDRVNTEAFF.

The V call is TRBV5-6, the J call TRBJ2-3, with a weak D call TRBD1 (6 bases). Germline CDR1 SGHDT, CDR2 YYEEEE. V was clipped by 0 bases and J by 0 bases, with 11 bases between them. CDR3 size: 16 residues. This chain's CDR3 is CASSLDIQGSTDTQYF. The CDR3 DNA reads TGTGCCAGCAGCTTGGATATACAGGGTAGCACAGATACGCAGTATTTT.

The rearrangement joins TRBV4-3 to TRBJ1-6; 7 bases map to TRBD1. The junction had 6 bases not matched to a gene; V was cut back by 0 bases and J by 10 bases. The CDR3 has 15 residues. Germline V gene data show CDR1 as LGHNA and CDR2 as YSLEER. In DNA, the CDR3 is TGCGCCAGCAGCCAAGATCGCCAGGGGGGCTCACCCCTCCACTTT. It translates to CASSQDRQGGSPLHF.

The CDR3 DNA is TGTGCCAGCAGTTTCCCCTCAGGGGATACTAGCACAGATACGCAGTATTTT. Translating gives CASSFPSGDTSTDTQYF. The chain links TRBV28 to TRBJ2-3; TRBD1 might be the D (6 bases). The CDR3 runs 17 residues. Germline CDR1 and CDR2: MDHEN and SYDVKM. Deletions cut 3 bases from V and 0 bases from J, with 16 bases between.

This sequence joins TRBV6-1 and TRBJ2-3, with TRBD1 matching 7 bases. V gave up 10 bases and J gave up 2 bases; unmatched junction bases: 9. The CDR3 sequence is 14 residues long. Germline CDR1 and CDR2: MNHNS and SASEGT. CDR3 residues: CATIGTADTDTQYF. In DNA, the CDR3 is TGTGCCACCATTGGGACAGCGGACACAGATACGCAGTATTTT.

This rearrangement joins TRBV11-2 to TRBJ2-3; 9 bases map to TRBD2. Germline V gene lookup returns CDR1 SGHAT and CDR2 FQNNGV. This CDR3 has 15 residues. Losses at the gene ends were 0 bases for V and 4 bases for J; bases not matched to a gene: 2. The CDR3 bases are TGTGCCAGCAGCTTAGATCGCGGGAGGGCAGATACGCAGTATTTT. This translates into CASSLDRGRADTQYF.

The count of this clone is one. The chain recombines TRBV18 with TRBJ2-7, with TRBD1 matching 9 bases. Germline V gene data show CDR1 as KGHSH and CDR2 as LQKENI. V dropped 3 bases and J dropped 2; count of bases not matched to a gene: 2. This CDR3 has 14 amino acids. Here the CDR3 reads CASSPGQGTYEQYF. In DNA form, the CDR3 reads TGTGCCAGCTCACCCGGACAGGGGACCTACGAGCAGTACTTC.

This chain joins TRBV5-6 and TRBJ2-7; D is perhaps TRBD1 (5 bases). Germline-derived CDR1 and CDR2 are SGHDT and YYEEEE. The CDR3 is 16 residues long. V dropped 1 base and J dropped 3 bases, with 17 bases sitting between them. The CDR3 region has the DNA TGTGCCAGCAGCTTGAGATCCAGGACACTAATCTACGAGCAGTACTTC. Protein: CASSLRSRTLIYEQYF.

The J gene is TRBJ1-2, the V gene TRBV7-2, with 9 bases fitting TRBD1. Germline V gives CDR1 SGHTA, CDR2 FQGNSA. With 6 bases clipped from V and 3 bases from J, the junction kept 5 bases outside the gene matches. The CDR3 is 14 amino acids. The CDR3 region is CASRTTGGDYGYTF. CDR3 DNA: TGTGCCAGCAGAACGACAGGGGGAGACTATGGCTACACCTTC.

The chain uses TRBV7-9 and TRBJ2-3, with D possibly matching TRBD2 (6 bases). Germline V gives CDR1 SEHNR, CDR2 FQNEAQ (reference sequence). V was pared by 2 bases and J by 3 bases, with 15 bases between. This CDR3 is 16 amino acids long. The CDR3, as DNA: TGTGCCAGCAGCTTAATGGAGGGGAGGATGACAGATACGCAGTATTTT. Its protein is CASSLMEGRMTDTQYF.

The chain combines TRBV30 with TRBJ2-5, with D perhaps TRBD1 (5 bases). CDR1 GTSNPN and CDR2 SVGIG come from the germline V gene (reference sequence). V was pared by 0 bases and J by 6 bases, with 20 bases between. The CDR3 extends over 16 amino acids. CDR3 sequence reads: CAWSVRTLNPRKTQYF. Here the CDR3 DNA reads TGTGCCTGGAGTGTCCGGACACTCAATCCGCGAAAGACCCAGTACTTC.

J is TRBJ2-3 and V is TRBV7-2; D uncertain. Germline-derived CDR1 and CDR2 are SGHTA and FQGNSA. This CDR3 region has 15 residues. V was pared by 2 bases and J by 2 bases, with 11 bases between. The CDR3 DNA reads as TGTGCCAGCAGCTTAAACAGCCAGCTCACAGATACGCAGTATTTT. Translation: CASSLNSQLTDTQYF.

The CDR3 loop is CATRPGDRGSRTGELFF. The CDR3 DNA follows: TGTGCCACCCGACCCGGGGACAGGGGGTCGAGGACCGGGGAGCTGTTTTTT. The V and J genes are TRBV19 and TRBJ2-2; 11 bases align to TRBD1. Germline CDR1 is LNHDA and CDR2 is SQIVND (reference sequence). This CDR3 is 17 amino acids long. V lost 10 bases, J lost 5 bases, and 15 bases stayed unmatched.

The genes are TRBV27 and TRBJ2-3; the match to TRBD2 covers 8 bases. From germline, CDR1 is MNHEY and CDR2 SMNVEV (reference sequence). V was pared by 8 bases and J by 0 bases, with 7 bases of the junction left unmatched. CDR3 length: 15 residues. The CDR3 sequence: CASCQGGGSTDTQYF. The CDR3 bases are TGTGCCAGCTGCCAGGGCGGGGGGAGCACAGATACGCAGTATTTT.

This chain joins TRBV7-2 and TRBJ2-1; maybe TRBD2 (5 bases). The CDR3 is 15 amino acids. V gave up 1 base and J gave up 14 bases, with 21 bases separating them. Per the germline V gene, CDR1 is SGHTA and CDR2 is FQGNSA. The DNA for the CDR3 is TGTGCCAGCAGCTTAGGTTCTTCGGGATACGGGGAAAAGTTCTTC. This translates into CASSLGSSGYGEKFF.

This chain connects TRBV11-3 to TRBJ2-3, with 8 positions matching TRBD2. The V gene's germline CDR1 is SGHNT and CDR2 YENEEA. After removal of 7 bases from V and 0 bases from J, the junction contained 9 bases not matched to a gene. CDR3 length: 16 residues. In nucleotides, the CDR3 is TGTGCCAGCACCGAGGGTACTAGCGGAAGCACAGATACGCAGTATTTT. Translated: CASTEGTSGSTDTQYF.

The rearrangement uses TRBV5-4 and TRBJ2-3; 13 nucleotides match TRBD2. Germline CDR1 reads SGHNT; CDR2 reads YYREEE (reference sequence). V lost 4 bases, J lost 6 bases, and 8 bases stayed unmatched. The CDR3 is 16 amino acids. The CDR3 DNA sequence: TGTGCCAGCAGCCCTGGACTAGCGGGAGTCCTGGATACGCAGTATTTT. It is translated as CASSPGLAGVLDTQYF.

The rearrangement uses TRBV9 and TRBJ2-1; 10 nucleotides match TRBD1. V dropped 4 bases and J dropped 8; count of bases not matched to a gene: 9. CDR3 size: 15 residues. Per germline, CDR1 SGDLS and CDR2 YYNGEE. The DNA of the CDR3 is TGTGCCAGCAGCTTGGGGGGGGGACAGGGGCATGAGCAGTTCTTC. As protein: CASSLGGGQGHEQFF.

V is TRBV7-6 and J is TRBJ2-7; 7 bases match TRBD2. There are 14 residues in the CDR3. V lost 5 bases and J lost 6; bases outside the gene matches: 10. The V gene's germline CDR1 is SGHVS and CDR2 FNYEAQ. As DNA, the CDR3 is TGTGCCAGCAGCAAACGTGGGGGGGGGAGCGAGCAGTACTTC. Translated: CASSKRGGGSEQYF.